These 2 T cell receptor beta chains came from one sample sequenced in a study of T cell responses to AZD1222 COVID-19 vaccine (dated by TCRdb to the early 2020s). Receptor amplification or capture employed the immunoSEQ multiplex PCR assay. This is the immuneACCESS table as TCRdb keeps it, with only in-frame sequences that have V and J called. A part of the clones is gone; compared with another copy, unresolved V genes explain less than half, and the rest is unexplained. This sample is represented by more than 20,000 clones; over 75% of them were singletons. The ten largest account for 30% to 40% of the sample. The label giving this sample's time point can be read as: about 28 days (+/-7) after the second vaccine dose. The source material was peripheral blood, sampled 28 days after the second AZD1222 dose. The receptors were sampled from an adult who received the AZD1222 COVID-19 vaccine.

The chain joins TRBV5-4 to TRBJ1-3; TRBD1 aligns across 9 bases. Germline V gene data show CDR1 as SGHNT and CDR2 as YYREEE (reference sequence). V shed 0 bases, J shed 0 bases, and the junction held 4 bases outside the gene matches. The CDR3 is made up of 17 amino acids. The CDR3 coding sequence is TGTGCCAGCAGCTTGGGACAGGGGGGTTTCTCTGGAAACACCATATATTTT. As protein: CASSLGQGGFSGNTIYF.

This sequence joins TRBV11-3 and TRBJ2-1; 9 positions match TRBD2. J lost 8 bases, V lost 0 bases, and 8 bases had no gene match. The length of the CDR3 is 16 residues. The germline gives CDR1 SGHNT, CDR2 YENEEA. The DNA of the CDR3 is TGTGCCAGCAGCTTAGACGGGCGGGAGGGTAAGGATGAGCAGTTCTTC. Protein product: CASSLDGREGKDEQFF.